This TCR beta chain emerged from a study of CD4 T cells in relation to SARS-CoV-2 and coronaviruses. This table comes from immunoSEQ multiplex PCR, and its TCRdb copy is limited to in-frame clones, with some not included. Here the sample spans around 24,000 clones, around 74% being singletons. The unexposed donors gave CD4+ T cells in about 2010-2019, prior to COVID-19. The cells were cultured for under twelve days before CD4+ T cells were isolated. This clone has a handful of counts. The antigen remains undetermined. The ends were cut back, 1 base at V and 0 bases at J, with 8 bases in the middle. The CDR3 runs 15 residues. CDR1 and CDR2 (germline): SGHNT, YYREEE (reference sequence).

Sequencing was performed on CD4+ T cells from PBMCs, cultured in vitro. This clonotype was sampled from a human donor in good health. The chain has TRBV5-4 and TRBJ2-1; the D gene is possibly TRBD1 (5 bases). The chain's CDR3 is CASSLFQGSYNEQFF. The CDR3 DNA reads TGTGCCAGCAGCTTGTTTCAGGGCTCCTACAATGAGCAGTTCTTC.